This TCR beta chain comes out of a study of shared clonotypes between healthy human individuals. About the study: For every donor, three CD4 naive, three CD4 memory, two CD8 naive and one CD8 memory plates were used. Findings of the study overall: Sequencing of the sorted subsets was shown by rarefaction to be incomplete despite large depth.

V dropped 3 bases and J dropped 5; count of bases not matched to a gene: 6. CDR3 length: 14 amino acids. Per the germline V gene, CDR1 is LGHNA and CDR2 is YSLEER. The material for each subset, its genomic DNA, was split evenly across several immunoSEQ plates. Produced via immunoSEQ multiplex PCR; TCRdb's table is partial and in-frame only. The profile covers around 2,100,000 clones, with about 95% appearing a single time and around 1.2% taken by the ten largest. The naive CD8 population came from CD45RO-negative cells selected for CCR7, without terminally differentiated effector memory CD45RA+ cells. This clone was picked up one time. What it binds is not known.

The chain combines TRBV4-3 with TRBJ2-7; 8 nucleotides match TRBD2. The sequenced sample consisted of naive CD8+ T cells sorted from blood. This TCR came from a man younger than 35 in good health. The CDR3 DNA reads TGCGCCAGCAGCCACCGGGGGGGTGGCAACGAGCAGTACTTC. Translation: CASSHRGGGNEQYF.